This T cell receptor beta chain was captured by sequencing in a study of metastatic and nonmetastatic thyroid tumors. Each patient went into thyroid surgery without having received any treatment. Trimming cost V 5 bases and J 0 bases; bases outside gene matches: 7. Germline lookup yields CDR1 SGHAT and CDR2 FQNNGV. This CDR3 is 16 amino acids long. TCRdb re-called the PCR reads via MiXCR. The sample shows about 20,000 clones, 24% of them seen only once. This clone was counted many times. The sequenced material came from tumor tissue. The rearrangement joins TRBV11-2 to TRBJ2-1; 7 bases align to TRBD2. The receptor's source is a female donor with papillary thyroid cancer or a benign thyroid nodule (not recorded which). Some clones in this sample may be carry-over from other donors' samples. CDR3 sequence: CASSLTSASSYNEQFF. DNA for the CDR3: TGTGCCAGCAGCCTTACTAGCGCTAGCTCCTACAATGAGCAGTTCTTC. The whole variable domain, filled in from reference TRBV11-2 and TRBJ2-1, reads EAGVAQSPRYKIIEKRQSVAFWCNPISGHATLYWYQQILGQGPKLLIQFQNNGVVDDSQLPKDRFSAERLKGVDSTLKIQPAKLEDSAVYLCASSLTSASSYNEQFFGPGTRLTVL.